This T cell receptor beta chain was sequenced for a study of blood T cell repertoires in COVID-19. Across the study: Some COVID-19 samples were acute and others convalescent; all came from the United States, Italy and Spain. PBMCs, B-cell-depleted T cells, or T cells were the source of the cDNA or gDNA that made up the material.

In the source study's methods: Nucleated cell number was recorded as an estimate derived from reference gene primer amplification. Sequencing was performed with immunoSEQ multiplex PCR; in TCRdb, only in-frame clones are kept and a portion is missing. V, J and clone size reflect that table, while D and trimming were determined from the DNA. Of 120,000 to 150,000 clones in the sample, about 90% were seen once. Sequencing used peripheral blood. This clonotype originated in a man aged 50-59 years who had recovered from COVID-19.

CDR3: CASSLDRRDEQFF. The CDR3 bases are TGTGCCAGCAGCTTAGATAGGAGAGATGAGCAGTTCTTC. The rearrangement uses TRBV11-3 and TRBJ2-1; D remains unclear. The V end lost 0 bases, the J end lost 8 bases, and 8 bases lay between the germline ends. This CDR3 has 13 residues. Germline CDR1 and CDR2: SGHNT and YENEEA.